This T cell receptor beta chain was found in a study of T cells in tuberculosis. Time point specified: new active TB diagnosis, blood taken before or within 7 days of starting treatment. CDR3 length equals 13 residues. V gave up 2 bases and J gave up 7 bases, with 14 bases separating them. Germline values: CDR1 SQVTM, CDR2 ANQGSEA. TCRdb's table, derived via immunoSEQ multiplex PCR, lists solely in-frame clones and lacks some. The table lists more than 20,000 clones, 70% to 85% of them singletons. The TCR originated in an adult with tuberculosis. The sample here was PBMCs, taken at tuberculosis diagnosis. V and J are TRBV29-1 and TRBJ1-2; tentatively, D is TRBD1 (5 bases). The CDR3 DNA reads TGCAGCGTTGAAAACGCAGGGATGGGTGGCTACACCTTC. It encodes CSVENAGMGGYTF.